This T cell receptor (beta chain) was captured in a study of cytotoxic CD8 clonotypes in ibrutinib-treated CLL. Study outcomes and limitations: Once treatment began, public clonotypes, which were uncommon, contracted or stayed stable.

The CDR3 consists of 15 residues. Trimming cost V 4 bases and J 2 bases, with 14 bases left between them. Per the germline V gene, CDR1 is SGHTA and CDR2 is FQGTGA. Depth targeted 1 in 200,000 to 1 in 1 million T cells, averaging approximately 9.3x coverage per clonotype. Libraries were prepared by immunoSEQ multiplex PCR; TCRdb keeps only in-frame clonotypes and omits some of them. Found here are approximately 150,000 clones, approximately 84% of them singletons; the top ten hold less than 6%. Of note for this clone: Its specificity is not known.

This clonotype was sampled from a human donor with chronic lymphocytic leukemia. The chain couples TRBV7-3 to TRBJ1-1; possible D gene TRBD1, 6 bases. The sequenced sample was PBMCs, obtained after 24 months of ibrutinib treatment. Here the CDR3 DNA reads TGTGCCAGCAGCTCCTCGTCGGGGGGCAACACTGAAGCTTTCTTT. It translates to CASSSSSGGNTEAFF.